This is a list of T cell receptor beta chains from one sample in a study of cytomegalovirus exposure and HLA in healthy donors. TCRdb's copy holds only in-frame clones and misses some; the assay was immunoSEQ multiplex PCR. This table holds around 33,000 clones, roughly four fifths found once. Specimen: PBMCs. These TCRs come from a woman aged 30 to 39 in good health and CMV-seropositive. Both conserved end residues are part of each CDR3. A D gene is named only where the DNA matches it firmly. Clone size appears in some rows only: once, few, many, or a class for an expanded clone.

d_gene: -; abundance: -; v_gene: TRBV6-5; j_gene: TRBJ2-7; CDR3aa: CASSYSGGEQYF; CDR3nt: TGTGCCAGCAGTTACTCAGGGGGTGAGCAGTACTTC
d_gene: -; abundance: -; v_gene: TRBV9; j_gene: TRBJ2-4; CDR3aa: CASSVEGGREGNIQYF; CDR3nt: TGTGCCAGCAGCGTAGAGGGGGGGAGAGAGGGAAACATTCAGTACTTC
d_gene: -; abundance: -; v_gene: TRBV5-1; j_gene: TRBJ2-7; CDR3aa: CASTQQGGLGYEQYF; CDR3nt: TGCGCCAGCACCCAACAGGGGGGGTTAGGGTACGAGCAGTACTTC
d_gene: TRBD2; abundance: -; v_gene: TRBV9; j_gene: TRBJ2-7; CDR3aa: CASSVGAGVIYEQYF; CDR3nt: TGTGCCAGCAGCGTAGGTGCGGGAGTCATCTACGAGCAGTACTTC
d_gene: -; abundance: -; v_gene: TRBV11-2; j_gene: TRBJ2-7; CDR3aa: CASSPLNRGRGGRTYEQYF; CDR3nt: TGTGCCAGCAGCCCCCTCAACCGAGGTCGGGGAGGCCGAACCTACGAGCAGTACTTC
d_gene: TRBD2; abundance: -; v_gene: TRBV10-1; j_gene: TRBJ2-3; CDR3aa: CASSGGLAGSLSTDTQYF; CDR3nt: TGCGCCAGCAGTGGGGGACTAGCGGGATCTTTGAGCACAGATACGCAGTATTTT
d_gene: -; abundance: -; v_gene: TRBV28; j_gene: TRBJ1-1; CDR3aa: CASSLQHLTEAFF; CDR3nt: TGTGCCAGCAGTCTTCAACACCTCACTGAAGCTTTCTTT
d_gene: TRBD2; abundance: -; v_gene: TRBV9; j_gene: TRBJ2-5; CDR3aa: CASSVVASGGSGAQYF; CDR3nt: TGTGCCAGCAGCGTAGTCGCTAGCGGGGGCTCGGGGGCCCAGTACTTC
d_gene: -; abundance: -; v_gene: TRBV14; j_gene: TRBJ2-2; CDR3aa: CASRQGLGTGELFF; CDR3nt: TGTGCCAGCAGACAGGGATTGGGAACCGGGGAGCTGTTTTTT
d_gene: -; abundance: -; v_gene: TRBV5-1; j_gene: TRBJ1-6; CDR3aa: CASSSDTSSPLHF; CDR3nt: TGCGCCAGCAGCTCGGACACCTCTTCACCCCTCCACTTT
d_gene: -; abundance: -; v_gene: TRBV18; j_gene: TRBJ1-1; CDR3aa: CASSPLDSRYTEAFF; CDR3nt: TGTGCCAGCTCACCACTGGACTCGAGGTACACTGAAGCTTTCTTT
d_gene: -; abundance: -; v_gene: TRBV7-9; j_gene: TRBJ1-3; CDR3aa: CASSLERRISGNTIYF; CDR3nt: TGTGCCAGCAGCTTAGAGCGGCGGATCTCTGGAAACACCATATATTTT
d_gene: -; abundance: -; v_gene: TRBV6-5; j_gene: TRBJ1-1; CDR3aa: CASTSSEINTEAFF; CDR3nt: TGTGCCAGCACTTCATCCGAGATAAACACTGAAGCTTTCTTT
d_gene: TRBD1; abundance: few; v_gene: TRBV5-3; j_gene: TRBJ2-7; CDR3aa: CARSLASDRDYEQYF; CDR3nt: TGTGCCAGAAGCTTGGCCTCGGACAGGGACTACGAGCAGTACTTC
d_gene: -; abundance: -; v_gene: TRBV5-1; j_gene: TRBJ2-5; CDR3aa: CASSVEETQYF; CDR3nt: TGCGCCAGCAGTGTAGAGGAGACCCAGTACTTC